This T cell receptor beta chain comes out of a study of T cell responses to AZD1222 COVID-19 vaccine. TCRdb's copy holds only in-frame clones and misses some; the assay was immunoSEQ multiplex PCR. Found here are roughly 150,000 clones, 70% to 90% of them singletons; the top ten hold 0.85% to 1.1%. Germline-derived CDR1 and CDR2 are SEHNR and FQNEAQ (reference sequence). V was cut by 5 bases and J by 8 bases, with 13 bases left in between. The CDR3 spans 13 residues. The sequence derives from an adult who received the AZD1222 COVID-19 vaccine. Sequenced material: peripheral blood, taken 28 days after the second AZD1222 dose. The V gene is TRBV7-9, the J gene TRBJ2-1; D is unclear. CDR3 amino acids: CASSPRGFDEQFF. As DNA, the CDR3 is TGTGCCAGCAGCCCCCGTGGGTTTGATGAGCAGTTCTTC.